The source of this T cell receptor beta chain is a study of blood T cells in healthy people across ages. Overall study findings and caveats: Significant beta diversity loss was already apparent by age approximately 38, declining roughly linearly.

V dropped 7 bases and J dropped 13 bases, with 20 bases sitting between them. This CDR3 region has 13 residues. Germline loops: CDR1 SGHVS, CDR2 FQNEAQ. A second about 7 to 11 cycle PCR used barcoded and J-beta primers. Each CDR3 protein gets one entry after TCRdb re-called the 5' RACE reads with MiXCR. The sample has about 770,000 distinct CDR3 sequences; around 42% are singletons. This clonotype was observed once. Its antigen is not known. A much larger clone lies a single base off, so this may be a read error. The sequence derives from a man in his sixties in good health. The rearrangement links TRBV7-8 to TRBJ2-4, with D perhaps TRBD1 or TRBD2 (6 bases each). The source material was blood. The CDR3 reads CASNEVQGLEQYF. Written as DNA, the CDR3 is TGTGCCAGCAACGAGGTACAGGGACTTGAGCAGTACTTC. Drawing the rest from reference TRBV7-8 and TRBJ2-4, the complete variable domain is GAGVSQSPRYKVAKRGQDVALRCDPISGHVSLFWYQQALGQGPEFLTYFQNEAQLDKSGLPSDRFFAERPEGSVSTLKIQRTQQEDSAVYLCASNEVQGLEQYFGAGTRLSVL.